What follows describes a single T cell receptor beta chain. Germline V gene data show CDR1 as LNHDA and CDR2 as SQIVND (reference sequence). Trimming took 5 bases from V and 3 from J; bases not matched to a gene: 9. There are 16 residues in the CDR3. This table comes from immunoSEQ multiplex PCR, and its TCRdb copy is limited to in-frame clones, with some not included. The table has more than 2 million clones, over 85% seen once. The split of CD4+ cells yielded CD45RA+ naive and CD45RA-negative memory subsets. The source of the sample is a study of shared clonotypes between healthy human individuals. The chain has TRBV19 and TRBJ2-7; 11 bases fit TRBD2. The TCR comes from a man aged 18 to 30 in good health. Sequencing used naive CD4+ T cells sorted from blood. Subset meaning: CD45RA+ positively selected. The CDR3 region is CASSSGLTSGVYEQYF. CDR3 in DNA: TGTGCCAGTAGTTCCGGGTTGACTAGCGGGGTCTACGAGCAGTACTTC.